Each of the 5 T cell receptor beta chains below was sequenced from the same sample in a study of metastatic and nonmetastatic thyroid tumors. Until they underwent thyroid surgery, no patient had received any treatment. TCRdb reprocessed the PCR reads via MiXCR. The top ten hold 27% of the sample, which has over 20,000 clones, 20% seen once. The specimen was blood. All receptors derive from a female donor with papillary thyroid cancer or a benign thyroid nodule (not recorded which). Some clones in this sample may be carry-over from other donors' samples.

About this clone: A read error may produce the germline difference seen at one junction end. The V gene is TRBV20-1, the J gene TRBJ2-1, with D maybe TRBD2 (6 bases). The CDR3 sequence is 15 residues long. Germline CDR1 is DFQATT and CDR2 is SNEGSKA (reference sequence). CDR3 DNA: TGCAGTGCCGCGAGACTAGATTTAGTAGGCAATGAGCAGTCCTTC. Translating it yields CSAARLDLVGNEQSF.

The CDR3 DNA follows: TGTGCCACCAGTCTATCGGGGGGAGGACTCGAACAGTACTTC. The encoded protein is CATSLSGGGLEQYF. The chain combines TRBV24-1 with TRBJ2-7, with TRBD2 identical over 7 bases. The CDR3 sequence is 14 residues long. Germline V gene lookup returns CDR1 KGHDR and CDR2 SFDVKD. Unmatched junction bases numbered 14, after V lost 6 bases and J lost 10 bases.

The table lists this clone with a count of one. The rearrangement links TRBV11-2 to TRBJ2-7; TRBD1 matches at 8 bases. The V and J ends lost 6 bases and 0 bases, in that order; junction bases with no gene match: 16. The germline V gene encodes CDR1 SGHAT and CDR2 FQNNGV. The CDR3 length is 18 residues. CDR3: CASRIRPPGTGSSYEQYF. CDR3 DNA: TGTGCCAGCAGAATTAGGCCCCCCGGGACAGGCAGCTCCTACGAGCAGTACTTC.

This clone counts as medium-sized (0.01 to 0.1%). The V gene is TRBV27, the J gene TRBJ1-1; possibly TRBD1 for D (6 bases). CDR3 length: 16 amino acids. Trimming cost V 3 bases and J 0 bases, with 14 bases left between them. The germline V gene encodes CDR1 MNHEY and CDR2 SMNVEV (reference sequence). The CDR3 bases are TGTGCCAGCAGTTTTCGAGCGGGGGGCTTGAACACTGAAGCTTTCTTT. Protein sequence: CASSFRAGGLNTEAFF.

This clone came up many times. This chain links TRBV5-1 with TRBJ1-1, with D tentatively TRBD1 (5 bases). Germline CDR1 SGHRS, CDR2 YFSETQ. CDR3 length: 13 amino acids. Trimming removed 5 bases from V and 6 bases from J, with 14 bases in between. The DNA for the CDR3 is TGCGCCAGCAGAACGCCCAGGGTCGCTGAAGCTTTCTTT. Its translation: CASRTPRVAEAFF.